This T cell receptor (beta chain) derives from a study of blood T cell repertoires in COVID-19. This table comes from immunoSEQ multiplex PCR, and its TCRdb copy is limited to in-frame clones, with some not included. This repertoire shows about 220,000 clones, more than 75% found once; its top ten account for just over 3%. V gave up 5 bases and J gave up 2 bases, with 15 bases separating them. The CDR3 consists of 15 residues. Per germline, CDR1 SGHTA and CDR2 FQGNSA. Input material: peripheral blood. This clonotype originated in a woman in her 30s who had recovered from COVID-19. This chain links TRBV7-2 with TRBJ1-2, with TRBD1 as a possible D gene (6 bases). The CDR3 is CASSLPGQPNYGYTF. CDR3 DNA: TGTGCCAGCAGCCTACCCGGACAGCCCAACTATGGCTACACCTTC.